This section outlines one TCR beta chain sequence together with its context. In the authors' methods: Reference gene primer amplification gave nucleated cell count estimates. TCRdb's copy holds only in-frame clones and misses some; the assay was immunoSEQ multiplex PCR. The V and J calls and clone size come from that table; D and trimming were worked out from the DNA. The table includes fewer than 200,000 clones, roughly 81% detected once. This entry comes from a study of blood T cell repertoires in COVID-19. Study-wide background: The study drew acute and convalescent COVID-19 samples from the United States, Italy and Spain. T cells, B-cell-depleted T cells, or PBMCs supplied cDNA or gDNA.

Germline V lookup: CDR1 SEHNR, CDR2 FQNEAQ (reference sequence). V dropped 1 base and J dropped 7 bases, with 8 bases sitting between them. The CDR3 runs 14 residues. The chain is built from TRBV7-9 and TRBJ1-6; tentative D call: TRBD1 (5 bases). The specimen sequenced was peripheral blood. The receptor was derived from a man aged 40-55 years who had recovered from COVID-19. The CDR3 loop reads CASSLGDFNSPLHF. The CDR3 bases are TGTGCCAGCAGCTTAGGGGACTTCAATTCACCCCTCCACTTT.